One TCR beta chain is described in this entry. The ends lost 7 bases at V and 5 bases at J; junction bases unmatched: 12. Per the germline V gene, CDR1 is LNHDA and CDR2 is SQIVND (reference sequence). The CDR3 has 16 residues. The data are from a study of blood T cell repertoires in COVID-19. Study background: Specimens from acute and convalescent COVID-19 originated in the United States, Italy and Spain. PBMCs, B-cell-depleted T cells, or T cells provided the cDNA or gDNA that made up the material.

Per the study methods: Estimation of nucleated cell counts was performed using reference gene primer amplification. The assay was immunoSEQ multiplex PCR, and TCRdb's table has in-frame clones only and misses some. That table gives V, J and clone size, and the DNA gave D and trimming. The table has approximately 180,000 clones, roughly 82% seen once. The origin of this receptor is a woman in her 70s with acute or convalescent COVID-19. The sequenced sample was peripheral blood. The chain couples TRBV19 to TRBJ1-5; 9 bases agree with TRBD1. The CDR3 spells CASTPMFGTGYQPQHF. The CDR3 DNA follows: TGTGCCAGTACCCCGATGTTCGGGACAGGGTATCAGCCCCAGCATTTT.